This TCR beta chain was recovered during a study of vaccination and CD4 T cells after COVID-19. The length of the CDR3 is 16 residues. Germline CDR1 MNHNS, CDR2 SASEGT. V trimming: 10 bases; J trimming: 4 bases; junction bases outside the gene matches: 16. Sequencing of DNA taken from cultured CD4+ T cells relied on the Oncomine TCR Beta short-read assay. Genomic DNA was isolated from CD4+ T cells that had been cultured. TCRdb recomputed calls from the PCR reads with MiXCR, one row per CDR3 protein. In the table there are over 8,000 distinct CDR3 sequences, about 57% of which are singletons. About this clonotype itself: The antigen remains undetermined.

Treatment of the sample: approximately 9-day PBMC culture with coronavirus spike peptide pools or control peptides (ViraFEST assay). The chain combines TRBV6-1 with TRBJ1-2; 9 positions match TRBD1. Material: CD4+ T cells from blood, cultured in vitro. This TCR was recovered from a human donor who had recovered from COVID-19. The CDR3 loop is CATMGQGFLLGYGYTF. The CDR3 region has the DNA TGTGCCACCATGGGACAGGGATTTTTGTTGGGCTATGGCTACACCTTC.